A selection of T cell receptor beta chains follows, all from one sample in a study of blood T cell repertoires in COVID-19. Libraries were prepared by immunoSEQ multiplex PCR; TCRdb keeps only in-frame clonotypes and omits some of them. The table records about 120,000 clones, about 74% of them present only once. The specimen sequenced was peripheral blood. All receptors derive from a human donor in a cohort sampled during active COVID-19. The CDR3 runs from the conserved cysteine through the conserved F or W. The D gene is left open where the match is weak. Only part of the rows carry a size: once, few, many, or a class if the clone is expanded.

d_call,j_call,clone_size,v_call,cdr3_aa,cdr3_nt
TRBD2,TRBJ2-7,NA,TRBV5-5,CASSLDPAGGPVEQYF,TGTGCCAGCAGCTTGGATCCAGCGGGAGGGCCGGTCGAGCAGTACTTC
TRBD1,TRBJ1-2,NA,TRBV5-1,CASSLPGGDYGYTF,TGCGCCAGCAGCTTGCCAGGGGGCGACTATGGCTACACCTTC
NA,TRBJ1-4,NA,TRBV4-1,CASSQDRTNEKLFF,TGCGCCAGCAGCCAAGACAGGACTAATGAAAAACTGTTTTTT
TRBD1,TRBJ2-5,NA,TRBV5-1,CASGTGTGVLGQETQYF,TGCGCCAGCGGCACTGGGACAGGCGTCCTGGGCCAAGAGACCCAGTACTTC
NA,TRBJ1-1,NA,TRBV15,CATSRDFRENTEAFF,TGTGCCACCAGCAGAGATTTCAGGGAGAACACTGAAGCTTTCTTT
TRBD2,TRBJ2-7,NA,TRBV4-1,CASSLTSGDSYEQYF,TGCGCCAGCAGCTTGACTAGCGGAGATTCCTACGAGCAGTACTTC
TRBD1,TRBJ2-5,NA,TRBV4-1,CASSTRTGEETQYF,TGCGCCAGCAGCACCCGGACAGGGGAAGAGACCCAGTACTTC
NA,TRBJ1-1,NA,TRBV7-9,CASSYLGVNTEAFF,TGTGCCAGCAGCTACCTCGGGGTGAACACTGAAGCTTTCTTT
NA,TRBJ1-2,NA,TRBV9,CASSVDPGGSRYGYTF,TGTGCCAGCAGCGTAGATCCCGGCGGGTCTAGGTATGGCTACACCTTC
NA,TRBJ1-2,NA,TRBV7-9,CASTNPPTGIYGYTF,TGTGCCAGCACTAACCCCCCGACGGGAATCTATGGCTACACCTTC
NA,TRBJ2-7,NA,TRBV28,CASRGAAHEQYF,TGTGCCAGCAGGGGGGCGGCCCACGAGCAGTACTTC
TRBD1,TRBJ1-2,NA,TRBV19,CASSSGTGSSYTF,TGTGCCAGTAGTTCCGGGACAGGGAGCTCCTACACCTTC
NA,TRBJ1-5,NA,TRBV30,CAWRADSRNQPQHF,TGTGCCTGGAGAGCTGACAGCCGCAATCAGCCCCAGCATTTT
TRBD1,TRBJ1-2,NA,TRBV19,CASSTNRGRDYGYTF,TGTGCCAGTAGTACAAACAGGGGGCGCGACTATGGCTACACCTTC
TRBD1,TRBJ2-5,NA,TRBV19,CASSIDRGQVVETQYF,TGTGCCAGTAGTATAGATCGTGGACAGGTGGTGGAGACCCAGTACTTC
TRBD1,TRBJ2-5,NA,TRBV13,CASSRGTAGRETQYF,TGTGCCAGCAGCAGAGGGACAGCCGGACGAGAGACCCAGTACTTC
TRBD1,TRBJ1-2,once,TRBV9,CASSPRTGDFSGYTF,TGTGCCAGCAGCCCGCGGACAGGCGATTTCTCTGGCTACACCTTC